The 3 T cell receptor beta chains below come from one sample, sequenced in a study of cytomegalovirus exposure and HLA in healthy donors. PCR primers comprised 60 Vbeta and 13 Jbeta primers. Generated by immunoSEQ multiplex PCR, the TCRdb table keeps only in-frame clones and is missing some. This table has 150,000 or so clones, roughly four fifths appearing once. Sequences were obtained from PBMCs. The receptors here all came from a woman aged 40 to 55 in good health and CMV-seronegative.

The CDR3 DNA reads as TGTGCCAGCTCACTGGGCTTCCCCTACGAGCAGTACTTC. Amino acid sequence: CASSLGFPYEQYF. The chain employs TRBV18 and TRBJ2-7; D gene unclear. The V gene's germline CDR1 is KGHSH and CDR2 LQKENI. The V gene lost 4 bases and the J gene lost 2 bases, with 9 bases spanning the gap. The CDR3 runs to 13 residues.

This sequence joins TRBV28 and TRBJ1-5; tentative D call: TRBD1 (6 bases). The CDR3 consists of 13 residues. In germline, CDR1 is MDHEN, CDR2 SYDVKM. Trimming took off 3 bases at V and 4 bases at J, with 7 bases between the two ends. The CDR3 sequence: CASSFDRNQPQHF. CDR3 DNA: TGTGCCAGCAGTTTCGACAGGAATCAGCCCCAGCATTTT.

The genes are TRBV19 and TRBJ1-2, with 7 bases lining up with TRBD1. The CDR3 is made up of 13 amino acids. J gave up 3 bases and V 4 bases, and 2 bases lay outside the gene matches. The germline CDR1 and CDR2 sequences are LNHDA and SQIVND (reference sequence). The CDR3 reads CASSTGQYYGYTF. The CDR3 nucleotides read TGTGCCAGTAGTACGGGACAGTACTATGGCTACACCTTC.